This T cell receptor beta chain was profiled in a study of blood T cell repertoires in COVID-19. The overall study: The cDNA or gDNA used as material had been derived from T cells, B-cell-depleted T cells, or PBMCs.

The ends lost 6 bases at V and 8 bases at J; junction bases unmatched: 7. Per germline, CDR1 MNHEY and CDR2 SVGAGI. The CDR3 sequence is 13 residues long. Repertoires were generated with immunoSEQ multiplex PCR, while TCRdb's copy carries only in-frame clones and drops some. The repertoire holds a few hundred thousand clones, with 86% as singletons. This clonotype originated in a man older than 75 with acute or convalescent COVID-19. The sequenced material came from peripheral blood. This sequence joins TRBV6-5 and TRBJ2-1; 7 nucleotides line up with TRBD1. The CDR3, as DNA: TGTGCCAGCAGGAGGACAGGTTCGGATGAGCAGTTCTTC. It translates to CASRRTGSDEQFF.